The 22 T cell receptor beta chains reported below all come from one sample, sequenced in a study of OX40 agonist ivuxolimab in advanced cancers. Sequencing used immunoSEQ multiplex PCR; TCRdb keeps in-frame clones, though not all of them. The data show around 40,000 clones, with approximately 80% seen just once and around a quarter held by the top ten. The source was CD4+ or CD8+ T cells sorted from blood, collected in a trial of the OX40 agonist ivuxolimab. All receptors derive from an adult with an advanced solid tumor such as melanoma, head and neck, liver or kidney cancer.

Only one count was recorded for this clone. The rearrangement uses TRBV18 and TRBJ2-7; tentatively, D is TRBD1 or TRBD2 (6 bases each). Trimming removed 6 bases at V and 2 bases at J, with 14 bases between. The CDR3 covers 14 residues. Germline lookup yields CDR1 KGHSH and CDR2 LQKENI. CDR3 nucleotides: TGTGCCAGCTCCCCCGGGGGCCTCACCTACGAGCAGTACTTC. Protein: CASSPGGLTYEQYF.

The chain joins TRBV18 to TRBJ2-1, with 11 bases identical to TRBD2. The V and J ends lost 2 bases and 0 bases, in that order; junction bases with no gene match: 3. Germline V gene data show CDR1 as KGHSH and CDR2 as LQKENI. CDR3 length: 17 residues. This chain's CDR3 is CASSPVLAGDSYNEQFF. The CDR3 nucleotides are TGTGCCAGCTCACCAGTACTAGCGGGGGACTCCTACAATGAGCAGTTCTTC. The complete variable domain, with remaining parts taken from reference TRBV18 and TRBJ2-1, reads NAGVMQNPRHLVRRRGQEARLRCSPMKGHSHVYWYRQLPEEGLKFMVYLQKENIIDESGMPKERFSAEFPKEGPSILRIQQVVRGDSAAYFCASSPVLAGDSYNEQFFGPGTRLTVL.

CDR3 amino acids: CASSHSRSNEKLFF. The CDR3 nucleotides read TGTGCCAGCAGCCATTCCCGTTCTAATGAAAAACTGTTTTTT. The chain couples TRBV7-9 to TRBJ1-4; D gene unclear. There are 14 residues in the CDR3. Germline V CDR1 and CDR2: SEHNR, FQNEAQ (reference sequence). V lost 5 bases, J lost 3 bases, and 10 bases lay in between.

The chain is built from TRBV5-1 and TRBJ1-2; a possible D gene is TRBD1 (6 bases). The CDR3 length is 14 residues. V lost 3 bases, J lost 7 bases, and 16 bases lay in between. In germline, CDR1 is SGHRS, CDR2 YFSETQ. The CDR3, as DNA: TGCGCCAGCAGCTCTGAATCCGGGACATCTGGCTACACCTTC. It specifies CASSSESGTSGYTF. The whole variable domain, remainder taken from reference TRBV5-1 and TRBJ1-2, is KAGVTQTPRYLIKTRGQQVTLSCSPISGHRSVSWYQQTPGQGLQFLFEYFSETQRNKGNFPGRFSGRQFSNSRSEMNVSTLELGDSALYLCASSSESGTSGYTFGSGTRLTVV.

This chain connects TRBV6-1 to TRBJ2-1; perhaps TRBD1 as D (5 bases). CDR3 length equals 12 residues. With 6 bases removed from V and 6 bases from J, the gap between germline ends came to 9 bases. CDR1 is MNHNS and CDR2 is SASEGT in the germline V gene. CDR3 amino acids: CASRRQLNEQFF. The CDR3 nucleotides are TGTGCCAGCAGGAGACAGCTCAATGAGCAGTTCTTC.

The chain uses TRBV30 and TRBJ1-4, with TRBD1 as a possible D gene (5 bases). V dropped 2 bases and J dropped 7 bases, with 11 bases sitting between them. Germline lookup yields CDR1 GTSNPN and CDR2 SVGIG (reference sequence). This CDR3 spans 13 amino acids. The CDR3 reads CAWSLKGREKLFF. The CDR3 DNA reads TGTGCCTGGAGTTTAAAGGGGCGTGAAAAACTGTTTTTT.

This chain joins TRBV4-2 and TRBJ1-4, with 8 bases lining up with TRBD1. The germline CDR1 and CDR2 sequences are LGHNA and YNFKEQ. V shed 0 bases and J 8 bases; nucleotides not matched to a gene: 8. CDR3 length: 16 residues. CDR3 sequence reads: CASSQDPGQGGEKLFF. The CDR3 DNA sequence: TGTGCCAGCAGCCAAGATCCAGGACAGGGAGGGGAAAAACTGTTTTTT.

V gene TRBV5-4 combines with J gene TRBJ2-5; 10 positions match TRBD2. This CDR3 spans 16 amino acids. V was clipped by 4 bases and J by 0 bases; unmatched bases: 6. In germline, CDR1 is SGHNT, CDR2 YYREEE (reference sequence). CDR3 sequence: CASSNQLAGYQETQYF. The CDR3 DNA reads TGTGCCAGCAGCAATCAACTAGCGGGGTACCAAGAGACCCAGTACTTC.

This chain joins TRBV11-2 and TRBJ1-2; D gene uncertain. CDR1 SGHAT and CDR2 FQNNGV come from the germline V gene. The germline V and J ends were trimmed by 1 base and 9 bases, with 9 bases remaining between them. The CDR3 has 12 amino acids. CDR3: CASSLGSQSYTF. The CDR3 DNA follows: TGTGCCAGCAGCTTAGGGAGTCAGAGCTACACCTTC.

The chain uses TRBV9 and TRBJ2-6; D ambiguous. Trimming took 7 bases from V and 5 from J, leaving 22 bases between them. CDR3 size: 17 residues. CDR1 and CDR2 from the germline V gene are SGDLS and YYNGEE. This CDR3 reads CASPLQYSQSRANVLTF. Here the CDR3 DNA reads TGTGCCAGCCCGTTGCAGTACTCACAAAGTCGGGCCAACGTCCTGACTTTC.

The chain is built from TRBV9 and TRBJ2-7; 14 positions agree with TRBD2. This CDR3 has 16 amino acids. V was clipped by 3 bases and J by 2 bases; unmatched bases: 4. The germline CDR1 and CDR2 sequences are SGDLS and YYNGEE. The CDR3 coding sequence is TGTGCCAGCAGCGGCGGACTAGCGGGGGGAGCCTACGAGCAGTACTTC. It specifies CASSGGLAGGAYEQYF.

This clone was counted a few times. The chain combines TRBV30 with TRBJ1-5; 7 bases line up with TRBD1. J gave up 3 bases and V 3 bases, and 5 bases lay outside the gene matches. Germline V gives CDR1 GTSNPN, CDR2 SVGIG (reference sequence). CDR3 length equals 14 residues. The CDR3 loop reads CAWRLQGNNQPQHF. The CDR3, as DNA: TGTGCCTGGAGACTACAGGGGAACAATCAGCCCCAGCATTTT.

This chain uses TRBV27 with TRBJ2-3, with 7 positions matching TRBD2. The CDR3 length is 14 residues. The trim removed 4 bases at V and 5 bases at J, leaving 6 bases unmatched. Germline assignment: CDR1 MNHEY and CDR2 SMNVEV (reference sequence). CDR3 DNA: TGTGCCAGCAGTTCGTGGGGGGGGGTAGATACGCAGTATTTT. Amino acids: CASSSWGGVDTQYF.

The DNA for the CDR3 is TGCGCCAGCAGCCAAGTCGGTAGCGGGGGCTACAATGAGCAGTTCTTC. It yields the protein CASSQVGSGGYNEQFF. This chain connects TRBV4-1 to TRBJ2-1; 9 bases match TRBD2. Germline trimming cut 1 base from V and 3 bases from J; bases unmatched to any gene: 4. This CDR3 has 16 residues. Germline CDR1 is MGHRA and CDR2 is YSYEKL.

Turning to this clone: An end of the junction differs from the germline gene, which may be a read error. This sequence joins TRBV10-3 and TRBJ2-4; 7 bases are a match to TRBD1. The germline CDR1 and CDR2 sequences are ENHRY and SYGVKD. The length of the CDR3 is 15 residues. The DNA for the CDR3 is TGTGCCAGCAGTTCTACAGGGGCGGGCAAAAACATTCAGTACTTC. Protein: CASSSTGAGKNIQYF.

The chain has TRBV15 and TRBJ2-1, with D perhaps being TRBD1 or TRBD2 (5 bases each). Germline values: CDR1 LNHNV, CDR2 YYDKDF (reference sequence). The CDR3 is 14 residues long. V lost 2 bases and J 9 bases, leaving 14 bases between the germline ends. In DNA, the CDR3 is TGTGCCACCAGCAGATTCCCCAGGGAGCCTGAGCAGTTCTTC. The encoded protein is CATSRFPREPEQFF.

The V gene is TRBV28, the J gene TRBJ2-3, with D perhaps being TRBD1 or TRBD2 (6 bases each). CDR3 size: 14 residues. Germline loops: CDR1 MDHEN, CDR2 SYDVKM. The V end lost 2 bases, the J end lost 7 bases, and 13 bases lay between the germline ends. The CDR3 spells CASSLKGGAYTQYF. CDR3 DNA: TGTGCCAGCAGTTTAAAGGGGGGCGCTTATACGCAGTATTTT.

This clone occurred a few times. This rearrangement joins TRBV13 to TRBJ2-7, with TRBD1 matching 7 bases. Germline-derived CDR1 and CDR2 are PRHDT and FYEKMQ (reference sequence). The CDR3 extends over 13 amino acids. The junction had 7 bases not matched to a gene; V was cut back by 5 bases and J by 6 bases. The CDR3 reads CASSRTGVGEQYF. The CDR3, as DNA: TGTGCCAGCAGCCGAACAGGGGTGGGCGAGCAGTACTTC.

V gene TRBV30 combines with J gene TRBJ1-2, with 10 bases lining up with TRBD1. Unmatched junction bases numbered 7, after V lost 2 bases and J lost 7 bases. CDR1 is GTSNPN and CDR2 is SVGIG in the germline V gene (reference sequence). The CDR3 sequence is 14 residues long. CDR3 amino acids: CAWSRGQGDFGYTF. In nucleotides, the CDR3 is TGTGCCTGGAGTCGAGGACAGGGGGACTTTGGCTACACCTTC.

The genes are TRBV2 and TRBJ1-3; D is unresolved. The V and J ends lost 5 bases and 5 bases respectively, with 22 bases between them. CDR1 and CDR2 (germline): SNHLY, FYNNEI. This CDR3 has 17 amino acids. CDR3 in amino acids: CASSHTRSTDQRNTIYF. In DNA, the CDR3 is TGTGCCAGCAGTCATACTCGCTCGACGGACCAGCGAAACACCATATATTTT.

The chain links TRBV7-2 to TRBJ1-2, with 7 positions matching TRBD1. The trim removed 5 bases at V and 3 bases at J, leaving 15 bases unmatched. This CDR3 spans 17 amino acids. The V gene's germline CDR1 is SGHTA and CDR2 FQGNSA. CDR3 bases: TGTGCCAGCAGCCAAGGGGGGCCAGGGGGTTTGGACTATGGCTACACCTTC. Protein: CASSQGGPGGLDYGYTF.

The chain employs TRBV6-5 and TRBJ1-1; D is possibly TRBD1 (5 bases). The CDR3 covers 11 residues. The V and J ends lost 6 bases and 3 bases respectively, with 5 bases between them. Germline CDR1 is MNHEY and CDR2 is SVGAGI. CDR3 protein: CASRGDTEAFF. The CDR3 DNA follows: TGTGCCAGCAGGGGGGACACTGAAGCTTTCTTT.